This T cell receptor (beta chain) was retrieved from a study of cytomegalovirus exposure and HLA in healthy donors. Study conclusions and caveats: There were reportedly fewer N-insertions in an Asian-associated ancestry cluster than the roughly 700-donor mean, in a later analysis. A missense DCLRE1C variant was associated with V- and J-gene trimming of TCR beta chains in a later analysis, and an independent cohort replicated the association.

CDR1 and CDR2 (germline): SGHRS, YFSETQ. This CDR3 has 15 residues. Trimming cost V 0 bases and J 7 bases, with 13 bases left between them. The primer mix had 60 Vbeta and 13 Jbeta primers. Under the authors' procedure: The authors later counted about 80 million unique TCR beta chains, around 9.9 million of them shared. Generated by immunoSEQ multiplex PCR, the TCRdb table keeps only in-frame clones and is missing some. V, J and clone size reflect that table, while D and trimming were determined from the DNA. The profile covers roughly 230,000 clones, with 80% to 95% appearing a single time and 1.7% taken by the ten largest. Concerning this clone itself: The antigen is undetermined.

The clonotype comes from a girl aged 2 to 10 in good health and CMV-seronegative. This chain connects TRBV5-1 to TRBJ1-4; D remains unclear. Specimen: PBMCs. CDR3 region: CASSLGEAMGEKLFF. CDR3 DNA sequence: TGCGCCAGCAGCTTGGGAGAGGCTATGGGTGAAAAACTGTTTTTT.